What follows are 9 T cell receptor beta chains derived from one specimen sequenced in a study of shared T cell receptors in the human thymus (dated by TCRdb to about 2021). Preparation of the library involved the immunoSEQ multiplex PCR assay. Not all clones reach the TCRdb copy of this immuneACCESS table, which keeps in-frame sequences only. Checked studies attribute under half of the gap to unresolved V genes and leave the rest unexplained. Here the sample has more than 300,000 clones; roughly 94% occur a single time. The top ten clonotypes cover approximately 0.018% of the sample. Sequences were obtained from thymocytes. These receptors were collected from a human donor.

This chain uses TRBV6-6 with TRBJ2-7, with TRBD2 matching over 9 bases. Looked up from germline, CDR1 is MNHNY and CDR2 is SVGAGI (reference sequence). The junction had 10 bases not matched to a gene; V was cut back by 2 bases and J by 5 bases. This CDR3 spans 16 amino acids. CDR3 in amino acids: CASSYPEGGRAHEQYF. In DNA, the CDR3 is TGTGCCAGCAGTTACCCGGAGGGCGGGAGGGCCCACGAGCAGTACTTC.

V usage is TRBV5-6 and J usage is TRBJ2-3; D perhaps matches TRBD2 (5 bases). Trimming cost V 0 bases and J 1 base, with 12 bases left between them. The CDR3 has 16 residues. The germline CDR1 and CDR2 sequences are SGHDT and YYEEEE. CDR3 sequence: CASSLEEVYGTDTQYF. The CDR3 DNA sequence: TGTGCCAGCAGCTTGGAGGAGGTCTACGGCACAGATACGCAGTATTTT.

The chain recombines TRBV4-1 with TRBJ1-1; D is perhaps TRBD1 (5 bases). This CDR3 has 15 residues. The germline V gene encodes CDR1 MGHRA and CDR2 YSYEKL. Trimming removed 2 bases from V and 0 bases from J, with 10 bases in between. The DNA of the CDR3 is TGCGCCAGCAGCCAACACGGGACGGTGAACACTGAAGCTTTCTTT. This encodes CASSQHGTVNTEAFF.

This clone came up once. J is TRBJ2-2 and V is TRBV18; 8 bases align to TRBD1. CDR1 and CDR2 (germline): KGHSH, LQKENI. The CDR3 consists of 15 residues. The trim removed 3 bases at V and 4 bases at J, leaving 4 bases unmatched. CDR3 DNA sequence: TGTGCCAGCTCACCGGACAGGGCCACCACCGGGGAGCTGTTTTTT. Its protein product is CASSPDRATTGELFF.

This chain joins TRBV9 and TRBJ2-1, with D tentatively TRBD2 (6 bases). The germline V and J ends were trimmed by 3 bases and 0 bases, with 13 bases remaining between them. The CDR3 is made up of 16 amino acids. From germline, CDR1 is SGDLS and CDR2 YYNGEE. The CDR3 DNA sequence: TGTGCCAGCAGCGCCAAGCGGACTACCTCCTACAATGAGCAGTTCTTC. It translates to CASSAKRTTSYNEQFF.

V is TRBV5-1 and J is TRBJ1-4; 7 nucleotides match TRBD1. The length of the CDR3 is 14 residues. The germline V gene has CDR1 SGHRS and CDR2 YFSETQ. Trimming took 3 bases from V and 7 from J; bases not matched to a gene: 6. The CDR3 loop is CASSSDRDGEKLFF. Here the CDR3 DNA reads TGCGCCAGCAGCTCCGACAGGGATGGTGAAAAACTGTTTTTT.

The chain recombines TRBV9 with TRBJ2-3; a weak D match, TRBD2 (6 bases). The ends were cut back, 0 bases at V and 4 bases at J, with 12 bases in the middle. This CDR3 comprises 15 residues. Germline assignment: CDR1 SGDLS and CDR2 YYNGEE. The CDR3 region has the DNA TGTGCCAGCAGCGTAGATTCCGGGAGCGCAGATACGCAGTATTTT. This encodes CASSVDSGSADTQYF.

This clone was seen just once. The CDR3: CASSPTQGPNRYF. CDR3 coding DNA: TGCGCCAGCAGTCCAACCCAGGGCCCGAACCGGTACTTC. The chain couples TRBV4-1 to TRBJ2-7; weak D call: TRBD1 (5 bases). Germline assignment: CDR1 MGHRA and CDR2 YSYEKL. CDR3 length equals 13 residues. The V gene lost 6 bases and the J gene lost 12 bases, with 21 bases spanning the gap.

The rearrangement uses TRBV27 and TRBJ1-2, with 12 bases fitting TRBD1. The CDR3 is 16 residues long. The V gene end was trimmed by 7 bases and the J gene end by 6 bases; junction bases not matched to a gene: 12. Germline CDR1 and CDR2: MNHEY and SMNVEV (reference sequence). The CDR3: CASTAPGQGARDGYTF. CDR3 in DNA: TGTGCCAGCACCGCCCCGGGACAGGGGGCCCGAGATGGCTACACCTTC.